This TCR beta chain stems from a study of T cells after yellow fever vaccination. Germline assignment: CDR1 GTSNPN and CDR2 SVGIG (reference sequence). V gave up 4 bases and J gave up 7 bases, with 22 bases separating them. This CDR3 comprises 15 residues. They built TCR cDNA with 5'RACE template switching, a step that put in a universal primer site and UMIs. TCRdb re-called the 5' RACE reads through MiXCR, storing one row per CDR3 protein. The sample records around 320,000 distinct CDR3 sequences, around a tenth being singletons. This chain joins TRBV30 and TRBJ1-2; unclear D gene. Sequenced material: CD4+ T cells sorted from PBMCs, taken 45 days after the yellow fever booster vaccination. This clonotype was sampled from a man younger than 35 who received the YFV17D yellow fever vaccine. The CDR3 reads CAWKRSWTGWSGYTF. The CDR3 nucleotides are TGTGCCTGGAAGAGAAGTTGGACGGGATGGTCTGGCTACACCTTC.